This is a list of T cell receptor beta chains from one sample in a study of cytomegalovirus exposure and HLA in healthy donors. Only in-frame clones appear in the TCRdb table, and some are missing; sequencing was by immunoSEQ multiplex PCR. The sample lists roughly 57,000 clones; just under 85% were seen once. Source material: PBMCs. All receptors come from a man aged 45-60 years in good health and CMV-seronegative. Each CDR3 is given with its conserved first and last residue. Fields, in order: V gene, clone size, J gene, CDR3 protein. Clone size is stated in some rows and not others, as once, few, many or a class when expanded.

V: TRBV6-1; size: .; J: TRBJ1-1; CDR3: CAIQTGFMNTEAFF
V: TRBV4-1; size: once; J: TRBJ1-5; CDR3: CASSQERTDQPQHF
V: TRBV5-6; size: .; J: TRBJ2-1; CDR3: CASSLNGGGGIYNEQFF
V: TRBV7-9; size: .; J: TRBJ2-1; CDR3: CASSLNEEQFF
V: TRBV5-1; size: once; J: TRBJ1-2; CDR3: CASSEPPGGPGGYTF
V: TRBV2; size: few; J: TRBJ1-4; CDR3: CASRQSGLRTNEKLFF
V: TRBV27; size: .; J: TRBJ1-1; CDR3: CASSLRRERNTEAFF
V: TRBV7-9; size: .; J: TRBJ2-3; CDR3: CASSLSRSGGALDTQYF
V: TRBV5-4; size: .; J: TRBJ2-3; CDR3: CASSQGLAGVADTQYF
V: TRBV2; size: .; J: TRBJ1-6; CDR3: CASRGDRVSSPLHF
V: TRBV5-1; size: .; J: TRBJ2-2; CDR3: CASSLGQSNTGELFF
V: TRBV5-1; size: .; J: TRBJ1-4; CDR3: CASSRDRTNEKLFF
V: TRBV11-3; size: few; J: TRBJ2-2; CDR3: CASSQWTSANTGELFF
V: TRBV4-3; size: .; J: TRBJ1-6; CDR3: CASSQERAGGKSPLHF
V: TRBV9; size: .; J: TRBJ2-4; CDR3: CASSVVGDGGDIQYF
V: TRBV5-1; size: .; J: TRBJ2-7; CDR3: CASSLNVSPGEQYF
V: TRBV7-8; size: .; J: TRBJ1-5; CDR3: CASSPLTGGNQPQHF
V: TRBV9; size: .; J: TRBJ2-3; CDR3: CASSVGAWSGGSTDTQYF
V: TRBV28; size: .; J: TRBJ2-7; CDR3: CASSLVGAPADGYF
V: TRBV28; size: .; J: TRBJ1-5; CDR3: CASGGRNNQPQHF
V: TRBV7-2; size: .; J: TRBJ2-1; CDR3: CASSYQGGNEQFF
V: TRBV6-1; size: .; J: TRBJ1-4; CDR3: CASSEAGTDEKLFF
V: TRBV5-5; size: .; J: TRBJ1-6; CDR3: CASSVGSSYNSPLHF
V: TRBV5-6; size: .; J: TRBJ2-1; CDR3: CASSWDSNEQFF